One sample yielded the 9 T cell receptor beta chains listed below, sequenced in a study of CD8+ T cells in alopecia areata. cDNA prepared by RNA extraction and subsequent reverse transcription served as the template for sequencing. TCRdb's copy holds only in-frame clones and misses some; the assay was immunoSEQ multiplex PCR. The sample consists of some 130,000 clones, 58% of them appearing once. The sample in question was CD4+ T cells sorted from blood, obtained at week 0. These receptors all come from a human donor with alopecia areata.

The chain uses TRBV7-2 and TRBJ2-7; 7 bases align to TRBD1. Looked up from germline, CDR1 is SGHTA and CDR2 is FQGNSA. CDR3 length: 14 amino acids. J gave up 3 bases and V 6 bases, and 8 bases lay outside the gene matches. The CDR3: CASRRQGLSYEQYF. In DNA form, the CDR3 reads TGTGCCAGCAGGAGACAGGGCCTTAGCTACGAGCAGTACTTC. Filled out from reference TRBV7-2 and TRBJ2-7, the complete variable domain reads GAGVSQSPSNKVTEKGKDVELRCDPISGHTALYWYRQSLGQGLEFLIYFQGNSAPDKSGLPSDRFSAERTGGSVSTLTIQRTQQEDSAVYLCASRRQGLSYEQYFGPGTRLTVT.

The V and J genes are TRBV7-2 and TRBJ1-2; 7 bases are shared with TRBD1. The CDR3 has 15 amino acids. Germline CDR1 reads SGHTA; CDR2 reads FQGNSA. The V gene end was trimmed by 1 base and the J gene end by 4 bases; junction bases not matched to a gene: 6. The CDR3 nucleotides are TGTGCCAGCAGCTTAGGTCCCCAGGGGGGCTATGGCTACACCTTC. Translating gives CASSLGPQGGYGYTF.

This sequence joins TRBV29-1 and TRBJ2-5; tentatively, D is TRBD2 (5 bases). The CDR3 sequence is 13 residues long. V shed 5 bases and J shed 5 bases, with 15 bases lying between them. Germline values: CDR1 SQVTM, CDR2 ANQGSEA. CDR3 amino acids: CSVSRADGETQYF. The CDR3 nucleotides read TGCAGCGTTTCGCGGGCGGACGGGGAGACCCAGTACTTC.

The CDR3 nucleotides are TGTGCCAGCAGCTTCGGCCATGGCGGGGAGCTGTTTTTT. Encoded protein: CASSFGHGGELFF. V is TRBV5-4 and J is TRBJ2-2; D remains ambiguous. CDR3 length: 13 residues. Trimming shortened V by 2 bases and J by 7 bases, and 9 bases separated the two germline ends. From germline, CDR1 is SGHNT and CDR2 YYREEE (reference sequence).

The V call is TRBV11-2, the J call TRBJ2-7, with 8 bases lining up with TRBD2. Per the germline V gene, CDR1 is SGHAT and CDR2 is FQNNGV. CDR3 size: 17 residues. V lost 1 base, J lost 2 bases, and 10 bases stayed unmatched. For the CDR3, the DNA is TGTGCCAGCAGCTTAGGGGCTAGCGGGTTGCTTACCTACGAGCAGTACTTC. It codes for CASSLGASGLLTYEQYF.

The genes are TRBV30 and TRBJ1-5; maybe TRBD1 (5 bases). V lost 0 bases, J lost 7 bases, and 13 bases lay in between. CDR1 and CDR2 from the germline V gene are GTSNPN and SVGIG (reference sequence). The CDR3 has 14 residues. The CDR3 nucleotides are TGTGCCTGGAGTGTACGGGGACGGGACCAGCCCCAGCATTTT. Protein sequence: CAWSVRGRDQPQHF. The whole variable domain, filled in from reference TRBV30 and TRBJ1-5, reads SQTIHQWPATLVQPVGSPLSLECTVEGTSNPNLYWYRQAAGRGLQLLFYSVGIGQISSEVPQNLSASRPQDRQFILSSKKLLLSDSGFYLCAWSVRGRDQPQHFGDGTRLSIL.

The chain is built from TRBV28 and TRBJ2-3; possible D gene TRBD2, 5 bases. Germline CDR1 MDHEN, CDR2 SYDVKM. V was trimmed by 6 bases and J by 9 bases, leaving 10 bases between them. The CDR3 covers 11 residues. CDR3 in amino acids: CASSTGITQYF. In DNA form, the CDR3 reads TGTGCCAGCAGCACCGGGATAACGCAGTATTTT.

The chain recombines TRBV4-2 with TRBJ2-7; TRBD1 might be the D (5 bases). V was trimmed by 1 base and J by 1 base, leaving 8 bases between them. The germline CDR1 and CDR2 sequences are LGHNA and YNFKEQ. The CDR3 loop spans 14 amino acids. The CDR3 here is CASSQAGQSYEQYF. CDR3 nucleotides: TGTGCCAGCAGCCAAGCCGGACAATCCTACGAGCAGTACTTC.

The chain joins TRBV4-3 to TRBJ2-3, with a tentative D call TRBD2 (6 bases). Germline assignment: CDR1 LGHNA and CDR2 YSLEER. Trimming stripped 1 base from V and 10 bases from J, with 9 bases between. The CDR3 contains 12 residues. The CDR3 protein is CASSQGRLAQYF. The CDR3 bases are TGCGCCAGCAGCCAAGGCAGACTAGCGCAGTATTTT.